These 15 T cell receptor beta chains came from one sample sequenced in a study of TIL therapy for anti-PD-1-resistant metastatic lung cancer. Noted time point: pre-treatment sample, taken before nivolumab and TIL therapy. This was the immunoSEQ v3 assay. Assay used: immunoSEQ multiplex PCR; TCRdb lists only in-frame clones, some missing. The data show fewer than 65,000 clones, with 81% seen just once and nearly 3% held by the top ten. Sequences were derived from blood, sampled at baseline. The receptor set was obtained from a person aged 25-80 years with non-small cell lung cancer.

The chain employs TRBV24-1 and TRBJ1-1, with D perhaps matching TRBD1 (6 bases). Germline-derived CDR1 and CDR2 are KGHDR and SFDVKD. The CDR3 has 13 amino acids. V gave up 3 bases and J gave up 10 bases, with 14 bases separating them. The CDR3 sequence: CATSDTGTFRAFF. CDR3 nucleotide sequence: TGTGCCACCAGTGATACAGGGACGTTTAGAGCTTTCTTT.

The CDR3 sequence: CSVDVGGRNTEAFF. The CDR3 coding sequence is TGCAGCGTAGACGTGGGAGGGAGGAACACTGAAGCTTTCTTT. The chain carries TRBV29-1 and TRBJ1-1; D unclear. The germline gives CDR1 SQVTM, CDR2 ANQGSEA. This CDR3 region has 14 residues. V gave up 6 bases and J gave up 1 base, with 15 bases separating them.

The chain carries TRBV9 and TRBJ1-3; maybe TRBD1 (6 bases). The V and J ends lost 2 bases and 0 bases respectively, with 12 bases between them. Germline V gene sequence: CDR1 SGDLS, CDR2 YYNGEE. The CDR3 contains 16 residues. CDR3 region: CASSVLGHPSGNTIYF. The DNA for the CDR3 is TGTGCCAGCAGCGTCCTGGGACACCCCTCTGGAAACACCATATATTTT. The whole variable domain, remainder taken from reference TRBV9 and TRBJ1-3, is DSGVTQTPKHLITATGQRVTLRCSPRSGDLSVYWYQQSLDQGLQFLIQYYNGEERAKGNILERFSAQQFPDLHSELNLSSLELGDSALYFCASSVLGHPSGNTIYFGEGSWLTVV.

The chain couples TRBV25-1 to TRBJ1-2; D is unresolved. CDR1 and CDR2 (germline): MGHDK, SYGVNS. The CDR3 length is 13 residues. With 6 bases removed from V and 8 bases from J, the gap between germline ends came to 16 bases. The CDR3 loop reads CASSQDAAGGYTF. The CDR3 DNA sequence: TGTGCCAGCAGCCAAGACGCAGCGGGGGGCTACACCTTC.

The chain uses TRBV27 and TRBJ2-1, with 9 bases aligning to TRBD2. With 3 bases clipped from V and 6 bases from J, the junction kept 3 bases outside the gene matches. This CDR3 is 14 amino acids long. Germline CDR1 is MNHEY and CDR2 is SMNVEV (reference sequence). The CDR3: CASSFSGSGNEQFF. DNA of the CDR3: TGTGCCAGCAGTTTTAGCGGGAGTGGCAATGAGCAGTTCTTC.

The chain uses TRBV24-1 and TRBJ2-5; D is possibly TRBD1 (7 bases). V was trimmed by 4 bases and J by 7 bases, leaving 15 bases between them. CDR1 and CDR2 from the germline V gene are KGHDR and SFDVKD. The CDR3 has 14 amino acids. The CDR3 loop reads CATSEGGQWGTQYF. The CDR3 coding sequence is TGTGCCACCAGTGAGGGGGGACAGTGGGGGACCCAGTACTTC.

This chain connects TRBV7-2 to TRBJ2-5; D ambiguous. The V gene lost 5 bases and the J gene lost 2 bases, with 18 bases spanning the gap. The CDR3 is 16 residues long. CDR1 is SGHTA, CDR2 FQGNSA, per germline. The DNA for the CDR3 is TGTGCCAGCAGCCCCCCCGGCAGAGGACCGCAAGAGACCCAGTACTTC. This gives the protein CASSPPGRGPQETQYF.

The chain couples TRBV6-5 to TRBJ2-1; 9 bases line up with TRBD1. Germline CDR1 reads MNHEY; CDR2 reads SVGAGI. This CDR3 is built from 14 residues. Trimming at V came to 2 bases and at J to 7 bases, leaving 3 bases not matched to a gene. The CDR3 region is CASSYGTGRNEQFF. In DNA form, the CDR3 reads TGTGCCAGCAGTTACGGGACAGGGAGGAATGAGCAGTTCTTC.

This chain uses TRBV7-2 with TRBJ1-6, with no clear D. Trimming took 2 bases from V and 7 from J, leaving 6 bases between them. There are 13 residues in the CDR3. The germline V gene encodes CDR1 SGHTA and CDR2 FQGNSA. The CDR3 here is CASSLQTNSPLHF. The CDR3 nucleotides are TGTGCCAGCAGCTTACAAACGAATTCACCCCTCCACTTT.

This chain links TRBV7-9 with TRBJ1-5; 9 bases agree with TRBD1. CDR1 SEHNR and CDR2 FQNEAQ come from the germline V gene (reference sequence). V shed 5 bases and J 9 bases; nucleotides not matched to a gene: 5. This CDR3 is 13 amino acids long. CDR3 bases: TGTGCCAGCAGCCAGACAGGGGGGACGCCCCAGCATTTT. This sequence encodes CASSQTGGTPQHF.

The rearrangement links TRBV2 to TRBJ2-7; 8 nucleotides align to TRBD1. This CDR3 contains 14 residues. Germline CDR1 reads SNHLY; CDR2 reads FYNNEI. V trimming: 7 bases; J trimming: 5 bases; junction bases outside the gene matches: 10. The CDR3 is CASKTQGARDEQYF. The CDR3 DNA is TGTGCCAGCAAAACTCAGGGGGCCCGGGACGAGCAGTACTTC.

This clone was counted a single time. The chain couples TRBV6-6 to TRBJ2-6; D ambiguous. Trimming stripped 5 bases from V and 0 bases from J, with 8 bases between. The CDR3 consists of 15 residues. From germline, CDR1 is MNHNY and CDR2 SVGAGI (reference sequence). Written as DNA, the CDR3 is TGTGCCAGCAGTCACCAGATCTCTGGGGCCAACGTCCTGACTTTC. This sequence encodes CASSHQISGANVLTF.

With respect to this clone: This same CDR3 is encoded by further DNA sequences in the sample. The rearrangement uses TRBV4-1 and TRBJ2-7, with TRBD1 matching 8 bases. The length of the CDR3 is 15 residues. V shed 0 bases, J shed 3 bases, and the junction held 4 bases outside the gene matches. Germline assignment: CDR1 MGHRA and CDR2 YSYEKL. The CDR3 here is CASSQDDRGSYEQYF. DNA of the CDR3: TGCGCCAGCAGCCAAGACGACAGGGGTAGCTACGAGCAGTACTTC.

The chain recombines TRBV27 with TRBJ2-7; 8 nucleotides line up with TRBD2. From germline, CDR1 is MNHEY and CDR2 SMNVEV (reference sequence). V lost 2 bases to trimming and J lost 0 bases; unmatched junction nucleotides: 3. This CDR3 comprises 15 residues. The CDR3 DNA is TGTGCCAGCAGTTTAGGTAGCGGGGCCTCCTACGAGCAGTACTTC. It codes for CASSLGSGASYEQYF.

The chain combines TRBV9 with TRBJ1-6, with D perhaps TRBD1 (6 bases). The CDR3 has 13 amino acids. Germline lookup yields CDR1 SGDLS and CDR2 YYNGEE. Trimming took off 2 bases at V and 10 bases at J, with 10 bases between the two ends. CDR3: CASSVTGNSPLHF. The CDR3 DNA sequence: TGTGCCAGCAGCGTCACAGGGAACTCACCCCTCCACTTT.